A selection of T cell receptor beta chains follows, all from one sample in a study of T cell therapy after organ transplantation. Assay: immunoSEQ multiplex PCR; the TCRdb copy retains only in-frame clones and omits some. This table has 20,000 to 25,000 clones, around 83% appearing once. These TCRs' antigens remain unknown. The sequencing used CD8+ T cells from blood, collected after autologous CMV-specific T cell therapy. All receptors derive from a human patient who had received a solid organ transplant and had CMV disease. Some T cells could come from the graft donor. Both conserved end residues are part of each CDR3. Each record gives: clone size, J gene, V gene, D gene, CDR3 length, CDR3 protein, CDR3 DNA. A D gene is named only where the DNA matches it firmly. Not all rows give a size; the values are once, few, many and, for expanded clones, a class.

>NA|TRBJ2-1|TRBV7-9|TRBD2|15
CASSLTSGVDNEQFF
TGTGCCAGCAGCCTGACTAGCGGGGTTGACAATGAGCAGTTCTTC
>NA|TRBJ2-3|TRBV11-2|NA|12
CASSPGTDTQYF
TGTGCCAGCAGTCCCGGCACAGATACGCAGTATTTT
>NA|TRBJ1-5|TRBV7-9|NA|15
CASSLGTGPGQPQHF
TGTGCCAGCAGCCTCGGGACCGGCCCGGGGCAGCCCCAGCATTTT
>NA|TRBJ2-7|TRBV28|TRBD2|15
CASSLYGLAGVEQYF
TGTGCCAGCAGTTTATACGGACTAGCGGGAGTCGAGCAGTACTTC
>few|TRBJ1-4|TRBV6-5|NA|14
CASSYREWSEKLFF
TGTGCCAGCAGTTACAGGGAGTGGAGTGAAAAACTGTTTTTT
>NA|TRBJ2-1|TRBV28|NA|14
CASSFSGAYNEQFF
TGTGCCAGCAGTTTCAGCGGAGCCTACAATGAGCAGTTCTTC
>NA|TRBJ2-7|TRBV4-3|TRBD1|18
CASSQDSPGQGFSYEQYF
TGCGCCAGCAGCCAAGATTCCCCGGGACAGGGCTTCTCCTACGAGCAGTACTTC
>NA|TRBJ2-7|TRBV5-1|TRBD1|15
CASSLHRGDSYEQYF
TGCGCCAGCAGCTTACACAGGGGAGATAGCTACGAGCAGTACTTC
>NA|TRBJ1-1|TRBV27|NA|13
CASGLVVGTEAFF
TGTGCCAGCGGCCTGGTGGTGGGCACTGAAGCTTTCTTT
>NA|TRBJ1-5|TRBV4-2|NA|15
CASSQDWSGNQPQHF
TGTGCCAGCAGCCAAGATTGGTCGGGAAATCAGCCCCAGCATTTT
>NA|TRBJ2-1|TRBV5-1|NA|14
CASSLGGGSGEQFF
TGCGCCAGCAGCTTGGGTGGGGGCAGCGGCGAGCAGTTCTTC
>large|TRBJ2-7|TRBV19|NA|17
CASSIEVRGTEHYEQYF
TGTGCCAGTAGTATAGAGGTAAGGGGCACCGAGCACTACGAGCAGTACTTC
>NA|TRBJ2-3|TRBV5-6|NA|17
CASSLDLARSRTDTQYF
TGTGCCAGCAGCTTAGACCTAGCGCGTAGCCGCACAGATACGCAGTATTTT
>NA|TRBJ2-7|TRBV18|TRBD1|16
CASSTPDREFSYEQYF
TGTGCCAGCTCTACGCCAGACAGGGAGTTTTCCTACGAGCAGTACTTC
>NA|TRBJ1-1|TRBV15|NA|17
CATSRDTRETMNTEAFF
TGTGCCACCAGCAGAGATACGAGGGAAACTATGAACACTGAAGCTTTCTTT
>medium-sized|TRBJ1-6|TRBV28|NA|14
CASHEGTYNSPLHF
TGTGCCAGCCACGAAGGGACTTATAATTCACCCCTCCACTTT
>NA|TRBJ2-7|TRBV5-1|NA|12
CASRSTDYEQYF
TGCGCCAGCAGAAGCACAGACTACGAGCAGTACTTC
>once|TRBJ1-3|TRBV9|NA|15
CASSPQKGSGNTIYF
TGTGCCAGCAGCCCCCAAAAGGGTTCTGGAAACACCATATATTTT
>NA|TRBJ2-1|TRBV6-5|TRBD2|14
CASSYWLGRDEQFF
TGTGCCAGCAGTTACTGGCTAGGGAGGGATGAGCAGTTCTTC
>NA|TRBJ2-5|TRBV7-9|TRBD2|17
CASRRPGLAGRKETQYF
TGTGCCAGCAGACGACCGGGACTAGCGGGGCGAAAAGAGACCCAGTACTTC
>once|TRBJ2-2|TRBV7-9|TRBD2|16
CASSLWPGRDTGELFF
TGTGCCAGCAGCTTATGGCCAGGGAGGGACACCGGGGAGCTGTTTTTT
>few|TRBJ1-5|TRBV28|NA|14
CASSLGALNQPQHF
TGTGCCAGCAGTTTGGGGGCCCTCAATCAGCCCCAGCATTTT
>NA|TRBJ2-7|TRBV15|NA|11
CATSEAYEQYF
TGTGCCACTTCAGAGGCGTACGAGCAGTACTTC
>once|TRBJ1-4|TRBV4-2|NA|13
CASSPGPYEKLFF
TGTGCCAGCAGTCCGGGGCCCTATGAAAAACTGTTTTTT